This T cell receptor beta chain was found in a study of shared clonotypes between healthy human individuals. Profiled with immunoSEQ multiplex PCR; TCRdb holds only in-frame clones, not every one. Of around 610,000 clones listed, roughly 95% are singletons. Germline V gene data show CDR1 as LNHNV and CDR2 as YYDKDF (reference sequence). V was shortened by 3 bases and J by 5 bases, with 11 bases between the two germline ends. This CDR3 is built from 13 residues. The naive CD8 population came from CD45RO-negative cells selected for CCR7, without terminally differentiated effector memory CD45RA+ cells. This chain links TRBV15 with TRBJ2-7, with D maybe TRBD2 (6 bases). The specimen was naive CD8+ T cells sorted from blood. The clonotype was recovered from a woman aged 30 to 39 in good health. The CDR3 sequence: CATSSIGSHEQYF. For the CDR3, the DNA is TGTGCCACCAGCAGTATCGGGAGCCACGAGCAGTACTTC.